These T cell receptor beta chains were read from a single sample in a study of blood T cell repertoires in COVID-19. Profiling relied on immunoSEQ multiplex PCR, and the TCRdb table lists in-frame clones only, not all of them. The sample has roughly 150,000 clones, 80% to 90% seen once. Material: peripheral blood. The origin of the receptors is a man between 18 and 29 years old with COVID-19, enrolled during active disease. Each CDR3 is given with its conserved first and last residue. The D gene is left open where the match is weak. Rows give clone size only sometimes, using once, few, many, or a class for an expanded clone.

TRBJ2-7 TRBD1 . TRBV29-1 TGCAGCGTAGGGACAGGGGCCTCCTACGAGCAGTACTTC CSVGTGASYEQYF
TRBJ1-4 . . TRBV29-1 TGCAGCGTTGAAGATAGGAGGGTTGGGGGAAATGAAAAACTGTTTTTT CSVEDRRVGGNEKLFF
TRBJ2-2 TRBD1 . TRBV25-1 TGTGCCAGCAGTGAGAGGGACAGGGCGGTAACCGGGGAGCTGTTTTTT CASSERDRAVTGELFF
TRBJ2-1 TRBD2 once TRBV5-1 TGCGCCAGCAGCTTGGTAGCGGGAGGGCCCGGTGAGCAGTTCTTC CASSLVAGGPGEQFF
TRBJ2-7 . . TRBV7-2 TGTGCCAGCAGCTCCACAGGTACCTCATACGAGCAGTACTTC CASSSTGTSYEQYF
TRBJ1-6 . . TRBV27 TGTGCCAGCATGGAGATTAATTCACCCCTCCACTTT CASMEINSPLHF
TRBJ1-4 . . TRBV28 TGTGCCAGCGGAACCCCGGGGTCAGGTGAAAAACTGTTTTTT CASGTPGSGEKLFF
TRBJ2-5 TRBD2 few TRBV7-3 TGTGCCAGCAGCCGAACTAGCGGGAGAGGAGAGACCCAGTACTTC CASSRTSGRGETQYF
TRBJ2-7 . . TRBV28 TGTGCCAGCAGTTGGGGGCTCGGAACCTACGAGCAGTACTTC CASSWGLGTYEQYF
TRBJ1-2 . . TRBV28 TGTGCCAGCAGACCCCGACAGGGCTACACCTTC CASRPRQGYTF
TRBJ1-3 . . TRBV7-2 TGTGCCAGCAGCTTATTCTACTCTGGAAACACCATATATTTT CASSLFYSGNTIYF
TRBJ2-5 . . TRBV28 TGTGCCAGCAGTTTACCGGACTACCAAGAGACCCAGTACTTC CASSLPDYQETQYF
TRBJ2-2 . . TRBV24-1 TGTGCCACCAGTGATCTGGGCGCTATCAGTGGGACCGGGGAGCTGTTTTTT CATSDLGAISGTGELFF
TRBJ2-2 TRBD1 . TRBV7-2 TGTGCCAGCAGCTTAGTGACAGGGGCGGGCACCGGGGAGCTGTTTTTT CASSLVTGAGTGELFF
TRBJ2-2 TRBD1 . TRBV13 TGTGCCAGCAGCCTTTCCAGGGGGCGGCACACCGGGGAGCTGTTTTTT CASSLSRGRHTGELFF
TRBJ2-3 . . TRBV6-1 TGTGCCAGCAGTGAAATCGGGAGAACAGATACGCAGTATTTT CASSEIGRTDTQYF
TRBJ2-1 TRBD1 . TRBV7-9 TGTGCCAGCAGCTTCGTCCAGGGGGACTACAATGAGCAGTTCTTC CASSFVQGDYNEQFF
TRBJ1-2 TRBD1 . TRBV15 TGTGCCACCAGCAGAGTGAAGGGGGCAAGCTATGGCTACACCTTC CATSRVKGASYGYTF
TRBJ1-5 TRBD1 . TRBV19 TGTGCCAGTAGTATTATGGGCCAGGGGGGTCAGCCCCAGCATTTT CASSIMGQGGQPQHF
TRBJ2-7 . . TRBV7-9 TGTGCCAGCAGCCGATCCAGGGGCTCCTACGAGCAGTACTTC CASSRSRGSYEQYF
TRBJ2-1 TRBD2 . TRBV7-7 TGTGCCAGCAGCCCCCGACTAGCGCCTAACAATGAGCAGTTCTTC CASSPRLAPNNEQFF